This entry lists 10 T cell receptor beta chains sequenced from one sample in a study of identical twins. TCRdb redid the calling of the 5' RACE reads with MiXCR, one entry per CDR3 protein. The sample lists around 490,000 distinct CDR3 sequences, around 20% seen once, with 0.45% to 0.5% in the top ten. The sample was also reused in another study, on yellow fever vaccine responses in identical twins.

Sequenced material: CD4+ T cells sorted from blood. All receptors come from a woman younger than 30 in good health.

The chain couples TRBV11-1 to TRBJ2-2, with a weak D call TRBD2 (5 bases). Germline V gene lookup returns CDR1 SGHAT and CDR2 FQDESV (reference sequence). This CDR3 has 18 amino acids. Trimming shortened V by 3 bases and J by 3 bases, and 20 bases separated the two germline ends. The CDR3 here is CASSFLALPRGHTGELFF. CDR3 sequence (DNA): TGTGCCAGCAGCTTCCTCGCGCTCCCCCGAGGGCACACCGGGGAGCTGTTTTTT.

This clonotype occurred a few times. The chain couples TRBV19 to TRBJ2-7; TRBD1 matches 9 bases. From germline, CDR1 is LNHDA and CDR2 SQIVND (reference sequence). This CDR3 is built from 16 residues. V lost 6 bases to trimming and J lost 4 bases; unmatched junction nucleotides: 13. The CDR3 here is CASRLGAGTGNYEQYF. In DNA form, the CDR3 reads TGTGCCAGTAGACTTGGGGCCGGGACAGGGAATTACGAGCAGTACTTC.

Here the CDR3 reads CASSLGTGNSDEQFF. The CDR3 bases are TGTGCCAGCAGCTTAGGGACAGGGAATAGTGATGAGCAGTTCTTC. The rearrangement joins TRBV7-6 to TRBJ2-1; 8 nucleotides match TRBD1. Per the germline V gene, CDR1 is SGHVS and CDR2 is FNYEAQ. The CDR3 runs to 15 residues. V gave up 1 base and J gave up 8 bases; unmatched junction bases: 7.

This sequence joins TRBV5-1 and TRBJ2-7; 8 bases fit TRBD1. In germline, CDR1 is SGHRS, CDR2 YFSETQ. V shed 1 base and J 3 bases; nucleotides not matched to a gene: 6. The CDR3 is made up of 15 amino acids. The CDR3 region has the DNA TGCGCCAGCAGCTTGAGGGCAGGGGGCCTCTACGAGCAGTACGTC. Translation: CASSLRAGGLYEQYV.

This clonotype was counted only a few times. This chain connects TRBV24-1 to TRBJ1-4; 10 positions agree with TRBD1. This CDR3 has 16 residues. Germline V gene sequence: CDR1 KGHDR, CDR2 SFDVKD. Trimming took 4 bases from V and 7 from J; bases not matched to a gene: 8. CDR3 sequence (DNA): TGTGCCACCAGTGAACCGGGACAGGGGAAGGGTGAAAAACTGTTTTTT. Translation: CATSEPGQGKGEKLFF.

In this sample, this clonotype turned up a few times. The chain uses TRBV11-1 and TRBJ2-2, with 10 bases identical to TRBD1. Germline CDR1 is SGHAT and CDR2 is FQDESV (reference sequence). V shed 4 bases and J 1 base; nucleotides not matched to a gene: 9. The CDR3 consists of 18 residues. This chain's CDR3 is CASSSRTGGMLNTGELFF. The CDR3 DNA is TGTGCCAGCAGCTCCCGGACAGGGGGTATGCTGAACACCGGGGAGCTGTTTTTT.

This chain connects TRBV28 to TRBJ2-3, with 9 bases matching TRBD2. The germline V gene has CDR1 MDHEN and CDR2 SYDVKM. V trimming: 2 bases; J trimming: 0 bases; junction bases outside the gene matches: 15. The CDR3 contains 20 residues. CDR3 sequence reads: CASSLTFNPSGVPSTDTQYF. The CDR3, as DNA: TGTGCCAGCAGTTTAACGTTCAATCCTAGCGGGGTACCTAGCACAGATACGCAGTATTTT.

This clonotype was seen only a few times. The chain carries TRBV10-3 and TRBJ2-5; 8 positions match TRBD1. Germline V gene lookup returns CDR1 ENHRY and CDR2 SYGVKD. There are 15 residues in the CDR3. J was trimmed by 1 base and V by 10 bases; bases with no gene match: 11. CDR3 bases: TGTGCCACCGGCACCGGACAGGGAGGCCAAGAGACCCAGTACTTC. As protein: CATGTGQGGQETQYF.

The chain couples TRBV20-1 to TRBJ2-5, with 8 bases fitting TRBD2. The V gene end was trimmed by 0 bases and the J gene end by 5 bases; junction bases not matched to a gene: 8. The CDR3 consists of 15 residues. CDR1 and CDR2 from the germline V gene are DFQATT and SNEGSKA (reference sequence). CDR3 sequence: CSARDSSGGLETQYF. CDR3 nucleotide sequence: TGCAGTGCTAGAGATTCATCGGGGGGGTTGGAGACCCAGTACTTC.

The chain employs TRBV5-6 and TRBJ1-2; D call uncertain. CDR1 SGHDT and CDR2 YYEEEE come from the germline V gene. This CDR3 region has 14 residues. V was shortened by 0 bases and J by 8 bases, with 14 bases between the two germline ends. The CDR3 nucleotides are TGTGCCAGCAGCTTGGAGGGTCTCGGATGGGGCTACACCTTC. Translating it yields CASSLEGLGWGYTF.